This T cell receptor beta chain was identified in a study of blood T cell repertoires in COVID-19 (dated by TCRdb to about 2020). Background for the entire study: Samples covering the acute and convalescent phases of COVID-19 were provided by collaborators in the United States, Italy and Spain. Where available, HLA class I and class II types were obtained from metadata supplied by the sample provider rather than from assay-based typing. Subjects who had been exposed to COVID-19, were actively infected with it, or had recovered from it provided the deeply sampled blood TCRbeta repertoires that made up the dataset. Samples came from the ongoing ImmuneRACE study (first 160 participants) plus 1,254 subjects from 6 global collaborators. The repertoires were released in a freely available public database intended as a resource for research on the immune response to SARS-CoV-2. The material from the prospective study consisted of cDNA or gDNA derived from T cells, B-cell-depleted T cells, or PBMCs. Nearly every sample came with metadata listing a de-identified subject ID, COVID-19 status, age in years and sex. The paper's findings and limits, for the study overall: How much clinical and demographic metadata was included differed by source and by participant, and the metadata was provided uncurated.

The immunoSEQ Assay, a bias-controlled multiplex PCR, was used to amplify TCRbeta CDR3 regions from genomic DNA. For the original study's pipeline: Within the assay, amplification of reference gene primers was used to estimate how many nucleated cells each sample contained. To quantify the absolute abundance of each unique TCRbeta CDR3 rearrangement, sequence reads were collapsed and filtered. For each sample, productive Simpson clonality was calculated as the square root of Simpson's diversity index over productive rearrangements. Sourced from immuneACCESS, this table was stored by TCRdb with only in-frame sequences that have V and J called. A share of the clones is absent; for the studies checked, an unresolved V gene accounts for under half, and the remainder has no known explanation. The V and J calls and the clone size are those of that table, but D and trimming were determined from the DNA. The sample table shows some 200,000 clones, and approximately 90% are seen once. The top ten constitute approximately 6.1% of the sample.

Each collaborating institution followed its own protocols to collect whole blood in K2EDTA tubes. For TCRbeta analysis, collaborator samples were shipped as frozen whole blood, as isolated PBMCs, or as DNA extracted from either sample type. A word on this clone: Its antigen is unknown. No clone much larger than this one lies a single base away; base qualities are absent.

Trimming removed 2 bases from V and 0 bases from J, leaving 7 bases between the germline ends. The CDR1 and CDR2 encoded by the germline V gene (reference sequence) are SEHNR and FQNEAQ. Taken from cysteine to phenylalanine, the CDR3 has 14 residues. Here the CDR3 DNA is all that survives: 42 bases in frame from base 1. Specimen: peripheral blood. The TCR comes from a man older than 75 with acute or convalescent COVID-19. Here the chain combines TRBV7-9 and TRBJ2-5, and the D gene may be TRBD1, 6 bases matching. CDR3 loop: CASSLRGYQETQYF. The DNA is as follows: TGTGCCAGCAGCTTAAGGGGGTACCAAGAGACCCAGTACTTC.